This TCR beta chain was recorded in a study of OX40 agonist ivuxolimab in advanced cancers. Across the study: Across the patients, intravenous ivuxolimab was delivered every 2 weeks at 0.01 to 10 mg/kg. Those treated in dose escalation had hepatocellular carcinoma, melanoma, renal cell cancer or head and neck cancer.

The data were produced by immunoSEQ multiplex PCR, yet TCRdb's version contains in-frame clones alone and is incomplete. The sample includes about 88,000 clones, 75% to 90% of them seen just once. Autoimmune disease history or systemic immunosuppression led to patients being barred. Collection of blood occurred at baseline, at cycle 4 day 1, and at cycle 7 day 1. Trimming at V came to 4 bases and at J to 7 bases, leaving 5 bases not matched to a gene. Germline CDR1 and CDR2: SQVTM and ANQGSEA. This CDR3 has 13 residues. This TCR was recovered from an adult with an advanced solid tumor such as melanoma, head and neck, liver or kidney cancer. The sample consisted of CD4+ or CD8+ T cells sorted from blood, taken in a trial of the OX40 agonist ivuxolimab. V usage is TRBV29-1 and J usage is TRBJ2-5; 11 bases map to TRBD2. The CDR3 bases are TGCAGCGTTGCACTAGCGGGGGCTCTGACCCAGTACTTC. It codes for CSVALAGALTQYF.